This T cell receptor (beta chain) was found in a study of OX40 agonist ivuxolimab in advanced cancers. As for the study in general: With a range of roughly 20 to 85, age averaged about 59 years, and around 80% were male.

Study-level findings and limits: Dosing at 0.1 to 3.0 mg/kg was accompanied by clonal expansion of CD4+ and CD8+ blood T cells by week 6. Among T cells, CD8+ cells averaged more expanded clones than CD4+ cells.

Germline CDR1 and CDR2: SNHLY and FYNNEI. The CDR3 extends over 15 amino acids. Losses at the gene ends were 6 bases for V and 4 bases for J; bases not matched to a gene: 4. Profiled with immunoSEQ multiplex PCR; TCRdb holds only in-frame clones, not every one. The sample yields tens of thousands of clones, roughly 77% seen once. About this clone: Its specificity is unknown.

The TCR sequence derives from an adult with an advanced solid tumor such as melanoma, head and neck, liver or kidney cancer. V gene TRBV2 combines with J gene TRBJ1-5; 12 positions match TRBD1. The starting material was CD4+ or CD8+ T cells sorted from blood, obtained in a trial of the OX40 agonist ivuxolimab. CDR3 amino acids: CASREGQGANQPQHF. CDR3 DNA sequence: TGTGCCAGCAGAGAGGGACAGGGGGCGAATCAGCCCCAGCATTTT. The full variable domain, completed using reference TRBV2 and TRBJ1-5, is EPEVTQTPSHQVTQMGQEVILRCVPISNHLYFYWYRQILGQKVEFLVSFYNNEISEKSEIFDDQFSVERPDGSNFTLKIRSTKLEDSAMYFCASREGQGANQPQHFGDGTRLSIL.